This T cell receptor (beta chain) was sequenced for a study of blood T cell repertoires in COVID-19. V gave up 2 bases and J gave up 2 bases; unmatched junction bases: 6. The CDR3 has 16 residues. Germline CDR1 is SGHTA and CDR2 is FQGTGA. Under the authors' procedure: Using reference gene primer amplification, nucleated cell counts were estimated. Method: immunoSEQ multiplex PCR; TCRdb's copy keeps in-frame clones and lacks some. V and J calls and clone size are those listed in that table; D and trimming were worked out from the DNA. The data hold about 51,000 clones, with 65% to 90% observed a single time.

The chain joins TRBV7-3 to TRBJ2-1, with 7 bases aligning to TRBD2. The TCR originated in a man between 60 and 75 years old with acute or convalescent COVID-19. Sequenced sample: peripheral blood. CDR3 residues: CASSLVGGSPYNEQFF. The CDR3, as DNA: TGTGCCAGCAGCTTAGTCGGGGGGTCCCCCTACAATGAGCAGTTCTTC.